Listed here are 16 T cell receptor beta chains from one sample, sequenced in a study of cytomegalovirus exposure and HLA in healthy donors. PCR employed 60 Vbeta and 13 Jbeta primers. Produced via immunoSEQ multiplex PCR; TCRdb's table is partial and in-frame only. This table holds 200,000 to 250,000 clones, roughly 79% found once. Sequencing was carried out using PBMCs. Every receptor here comes from a woman in her 40s in good health and CMV-seronegative.

This clone was recorded a few times. The chain employs TRBV18 and TRBJ1-1; D possibly corresponds to TRBD1 (5 bases). The V end lost 3 bases, the J end lost 1 base, and 9 bases lay between the germline ends. CDR1 and CDR2 (germline): KGHSH, LQKENI. This CDR3 contains 14 residues. Here the CDR3 DNA reads TGTGCCAGCTCACCTACGGACACGAACACTGAAGCTTTCTTT. It is translated as CASSPTDTNTEAFF.

The chain links TRBV27 to TRBJ1-2, with TRBD1 identical over 8 bases. CDR1 is MNHEY, CDR2 SMNVEV, per germline (reference sequence). The V and J ends lost 3 bases and 1 base, in that order; junction bases with no gene match: 4. CDR3 length: 15 residues. The CDR3: CASSFQGAVNYGYTF. For the CDR3, the DNA is TGTGCCAGCAGTTTCCAGGGGGCGGTTAACTATGGCTACACCTTC.

The chain has TRBV9 and TRBJ2-3, with TRBD1 as a possible D gene (6 bases). There are 15 residues in the CDR3. CDR1 and CDR2 from the germline V gene are SGDLS and YYNGEE. V shed 2 bases and J shed 0 bases, with 10 bases lying between them. CDR3 residues: CASSVGDISTDTQYF. CDR3 nucleotide sequence: TGTGCCAGCAGCGTTGGGGACATTAGCACAGATACGCAGTATTTT.

The chain is built from TRBV27 and TRBJ2-7, with TRBD2 matching 8 bases. With 5 bases clipped from V and 4 bases from J, the junction kept 4 bases outside the gene matches. CDR3 length equals 13 residues. Looked up from germline, CDR1 is MNHEY and CDR2 is SMNVEV (reference sequence). The chain's CDR3 is CASSERGLYEQYF. The CDR3 bases are TGTGCCAGCAGTGAGCGGGGGCTATACGAGCAGTACTTC.

This rearrangement joins TRBV18 to TRBJ2-5; 12 bases are shared with TRBD2. CDR1 is KGHSH, CDR2 LQKENI, per germline. CDR3 size: 17 residues. Trimming removed 3 bases from V and 4 bases from J; junction bases left unmatched: 9. The CDR3 is CASSPSTGLAGLETQYF. The CDR3 bases are TGTGCCAGCTCACCTTCTACGGGACTAGCGGGCCTAGAGACCCAGTACTTC.

The chain carries TRBV5-6 and TRBJ1-2; D may be TRBD1 (6 bases). In germline, CDR1 is SGHDT, CDR2 YYEEEE. The CDR3 consists of 14 residues. V dropped 4 bases and J dropped 8 bases, with 18 bases sitting between them. The CDR3 DNA reads as TGTGCCAGCAGCCCCCAAGGGGTCAGGGGCGGCTACACCTTC. Protein product: CASSPQGVRGGYTF.

This clone was seen only a few times. As DNA, the CDR3 is TGTGCCAGCTCACCGACCAGGGGGGACTCCTACGAGCAGTACTTC. It codes for CASSPTRGDSYEQYF. The gene calls are TRBV18 and TRBJ2-7; weak D call: TRBD1 (7 bases). Looked up from germline, CDR1 is KGHSH and CDR2 is LQKENI. V was cut by 3 bases and J by 0 bases, with 12 bases left in between. This CDR3 has 15 residues.

The genes are TRBV30 and TRBJ2-1; tentatively, D is TRBD2 (6 bases). The CDR3 has 17 amino acids. Trimming removed 3 bases from V and 6 bases from J, with 24 bases in between. The germline gives CDR1 GTSNPN, CDR2 SVGIG (reference sequence). CDR3 DNA: TGTGCCTGGAGCGGTGGATTGGAGGGTGAGTGGGGCAATGAGCAGTTCTTC. Protein product: CAWSGGLEGEWGNEQFF.

This chain joins TRBV14 and TRBJ2-6; D uncertain. This CDR3 has 17 amino acids. Germline V gene lookup returns CDR1 SGHDN and CDR2 FVKESK. V was shortened by 0 bases and J by 0 bases, with 9 bases between the two germline ends. As DNA, the CDR3 is TGTGCCAGCAGCCAAGATTGGAGAGTCTCTGGGGCCAACGTCCTGACTTTC. Translating it yields CASSQDWRVSGANVLTF. Using reference TRBV14 and TRBJ2-6 for the parts outside the CDR3, the full variable domain is EAGVTQFPSHSVIEKGQTVTLRCDPISGHDNLYWYRRVMGKEIKFLLHFVKESKQDESGMPNNRFLAERTGGTYSTLKVQPAELEDSGVYFCASSQDWRVSGANVLTFGAGSRLTVL.

The chain uses TRBV5-1 and TRBJ2-3, with D unclear. The germline gives CDR1 SGHRS, CDR2 YFSETQ. The CDR3 consists of 16 residues. With 1 base removed from V and 3 bases from J, the gap between germline ends came to 15 bases. CDR3 sequence (DNA): TGCGCCAGCAGCTTGTTAGGAATCGCGGAGACAGATACGCAGTATTTT. It encodes CASSLLGIAETDTQYF.

The V gene is TRBV7-9, the J gene TRBJ1-1; no clear D gene. The CDR3 is 16 residues long. The germline V and J ends were trimmed by 2 bases and 1 base, with 14 bases remaining between them. CDR1 is SEHNR and CDR2 is FQNEAQ in the germline V gene (reference sequence). The CDR3 DNA sequence: TGTGCCAGCAGCTTAATTGGGCACAGCTCGAACACTGAAGCTTTCTTT. Amino acids: CASSLIGHSSNTEAFF.

The CDR3 region is CASSPSPGRTTLRPDTQYF. CDR3 bases: TGTGCCAGCAGCCCCTCCCCAGGTAGGACAACTCTGCGGCCAGATACGCAGTATTTT. The chain is built from TRBV4-2 and TRBJ2-3, with TRBD1 as a possible D gene (5 bases). V was pared by 4 bases and J by 4 bases, with 27 bases between. Germline V lookup: CDR1 LGHNA, CDR2 YNFKEQ. The CDR3 contains 19 residues.

The chain uses TRBV27 and TRBJ1-2, with TRBD1 matching over 8 bases. J was trimmed by 0 bases and V by 4 bases; bases with no gene match: 4. CDR1 and CDR2 (germline): MNHEY, SMNVEV (reference sequence). The CDR3 has 15 amino acids. CDR3 nucleotides: TGTGCCAGCAGTTCGATGACAGGGGCTAACTATGGCTACACCTTC. It encodes CASSSMTGANYGYTF.

The gene calls are TRBV5-6 and TRBJ2-5, with TRBD2 matching over 7 bases. V was clipped by 5 bases and J by 4 bases; unmatched bases: 8. CDR1 and CDR2 (germline): SGHDT, YYEEEE. The CDR3 covers 14 residues. The CDR3 is CASRNQRGGETQYF. The CDR3 DNA reads as TGTGCCAGCAGAAATCAGCGGGGAGGAGAGACCCAGTACTTC.

This rearrangement joins TRBV7-8 to TRBJ2-7; perhaps TRBD1 as D (6 bases). This CDR3 spans 15 amino acids. CDR1 and CDR2 from the germline V gene are SGHVS and FQNEAQ. The germline V and J ends were trimmed by 5 bases and 1 base, with 15 bases remaining between them. The CDR3 DNA reads TGTGCCAGCAGCACCCACCGGGACATTTCCTACGAGCAGTACTTC. Translating it yields CASSTHRDISYEQYF.

In its sample, this clone was seen a few times. One junction end disagrees with the germline gene, perhaps due to a read error. The rearrangement links TRBV7-7 to TRBJ2-3; 8 bases align to TRBD2. CDR1 and CDR2 from the germline V gene are SSHAT and FNYEAQ (reference sequence). This CDR3 is 16 amino acids long. As DNA, the CDR3 is TGTGCTAGCAGCTTAGATGGGACTAGTGGTGCAGATACGCAGTATTTT. Its protein is CASSLDGTSGADTQYF.